These T cell receptor beta chains were read from a single sample in a study of T-cell memory formation after mild COVID-19. TCRdb re-called the 5' RACE reads through MiXCR, storing one row per CDR3 protein. The data contain about 270,000 distinct CDR3 sequences, about a sixth of them singletons. The sequenced sample consisted of PBMCs or a T cell subset sorted from them (not recorded which). All receptors derive from a man aged 18 to 30 who had mild COVID-19 (a few samples of this study predate the infection). Cell type and time point are not known. Both conserved end residues are part of each CDR3. The D gene is left open where the match is weak. Size is stated for part of the rows, as once, few or many counts, or as a class when the clone is expanded.

J: TRBJ2-3
D: -
size: few
V: TRBV9
DNA: TGTGCCAGCAGCGTACGTAGGGATGGCGATACGCAGTATTTT
CDR3: CASSVRRDGDTQYF

J: TRBJ2-7
D: TRBD1
size: few
V: TRBV16
DNA: TGTGCCAGCAGCGACGACAGGGCTCAACACGAGCAGTACTTC
CDR3: CASSDDRAQHEQYF

J: TRBJ2-5
D: TRBD2
size: once
V: TRBV18
DNA: TGTGCCAGCTCACCGTTAGCCGGGACTACACAAGAGACCCAGTACTTC
CDR3: CASSPLAGTTQETQYF

J: TRBJ2-3
D: -
size: -
V: TRBV12-3/TRBV12-4
DNA: TGTGCCAGCAGACCCGGTACAGGGCCCTCAGATACGCAGTATTTT
CDR3: CASRPGTGPSDTQYF

J: TRBJ2-3
D: TRBD1
size: -
V: TRBV7-2
DNA: TGTGCCAGCAGCTTAGGGCTCGGGACAGGCACAGATACGCAGTATTTT
CDR3: CASSLGLGTGTDTQYF

J: TRBJ2-5
D: -
size: many
V: TRBV7-2
DNA: TGTGCCAGCTCCCGGTACCAAGAGACCCAGTACTTC
CDR3: CASSRYQETQYF

J: TRBJ1-4
D: -
size: -
V: TRBV5-4
DNA: TGTGCCAGCAGCTTGCGACTAGGTTCTAATGAAAAACTGTTTTTT
CDR3: CASSLRLGSNEKLFF

J: TRBJ2-7
D: TRBD2
size: -
V: TRBV27
DNA: TGTGCCAGCAGTTCGACTAGCGGGGGGGCCATATTTAACGAGCAGTACTTC
CDR3: CASSSTSGGAIFNEQYF

J: TRBJ1-2
D: -
size: few
V: TRBV7-2
DNA: TGTGCCAGCAGCTTGCAGGTGACTTCTCTCTATGGCTACACCTTC
CDR3: CASSLQVTSLYGYTF

J: TRBJ1-5
D: -
size: few
V: TRBV28
DNA: TGTGCCAGCACGCGGGGGCCTGAGCCCCAGCATTTT
CDR3: CASTRGPEPQHF

J: TRBJ1-5
D: -
size: few
V: TRBV20-1
DNA: TGCAGTGCTAGAAGGGTTAGGAGCAATCAGCCCCAGCATTTT
CDR3: CSARRVRSNQPQHF

J: TRBJ2-2
D: TRBD1
size: few
V: TRBV7-3
DNA: TGTGCCAGCAGCTTCGACCCTGGGACAGGGAGTGGCACCGGGGAGCTGTTTTTT
CDR3: CASSFDPGTGSGTGELFF

J: TRBJ2-7
D: -
size: many
V: TRBV18
DNA: TGTGCCAGCTCACTGGACACCTACGAGCAGTACTTC
CDR3: CASSLDTYEQYF

J: TRBJ2-1
D: TRBD2
size: -
V: TRBV11-1
DNA: TGTGCCAGCAGCTTAGCGACTAGCGGGACCTACAATGAGCAGTTCTTC
CDR3: CASSLATSGTYNEQFF

J: TRBJ2-1
D: -
size: -
V: TRBV14
DNA: TGTGCCAGCAGCCAAAACCAAAATGAGCAGTTCTTC
CDR3: CASSQNQNEQFF